The next 23 T cell receptor beta chains were all read from a single sample in a study of blood T cell repertoires in COVID-19. Only in-frame clones appear in the TCRdb table, and some are missing; sequencing was by immunoSEQ multiplex PCR. The sample holds fewer than 350,000 clones, approximately 86% seen once. The specimen sequenced was peripheral blood. The receptors come from a woman between 45 and 65 years old with active or convalescent COVID-19.

In this sample, this clone turned up a few times. The chain has TRBV7-9 and TRBJ2-3; D not resolved. The CDR3 is 14 amino acids. V was clipped by 1 base and J by 2 bases, with 7 bases between them. CDR1 is SEHNR, CDR2 FQNEAQ, per germline (reference sequence). Here the CDR3 DNA reads TGTGCCAGCAGCTTAGGAGGATACACAGATACGCAGTATTTT. This gives the protein CASSLGGYTDTQYF.

The chain employs TRBV5-5 and TRBJ2-7; D unclear. Trimming left V 4 bases short and J 1 base short, with 21 bases between. CDR1 is SGHKS, CDR2 YYEKEE, per germline (reference sequence). There are 17 residues in the CDR3. The CDR3 is CASSPTQTVVGSYEQYF. The CDR3 region has the DNA TGTGCCAGCAGCCCCACCCAAACAGTGGTCGGATCCTACGAGCAGTACTTC.

This clone was seen a single time. The chain couples TRBV4-1 to TRBJ2-3; 10 bases match TRBD2. The germline gives CDR1 MGHRA, CDR2 YSYEKL. This CDR3 spans 17 amino acids. V gave up 2 bases and J gave up 2 bases; unmatched junction bases: 7. The DNA of the CDR3 is TGCGCCAGCAGCCAAAAACCGGGACTAGCGAACACAGATACGCAGTATTTT. Its protein product is CASSQKPGLANTDTQYF.

J is TRBJ2-7 and V is TRBV7-2, with 8 positions matching TRBD2. The germline CDR1 and CDR2 sequences are SGHTA and FQGNSA. V lost 2 bases, J lost 2 bases, and 5 bases stayed unmatched. CDR3 length equals 15 residues. CDR3 bases: TGTGCCAGCAGCTTAAAGTTAGCGGGACCCTACGAGCAGTACTTC. Its translation is CASSLKLAGPYEQYF.

The rearrangement uses TRBV19 and TRBJ1-1; D may be TRBD1 (6 bases). The V gene's germline CDR1 is LNHDA and CDR2 SQIVND (reference sequence). The CDR3 sequence is 14 residues long. Trimming cost V 6 bases and J 1 base, with 12 bases left between them. The DNA for the CDR3 is TGTGCCAGTAGGGGTACAGGGAGGAACACTGAAGCTTTCTTT. Translating it yields CASRGTGRNTEAFF. The variable domain in full, completed from reference TRBV19 and TRBJ1-1, reads DGGITQSPKYLFRKEGQNVTLSCEQNLNHDAMYWYRQDPGQGLRLIYYSQIVNDFQKGDIAEGYSVSREKKESFPLTVTSAQKNPTAFYLCASRGTGRNTEAFFGQGTRLTVV.

This chain connects TRBV3-1 (or the pseudogene TRBV3-2) to TRBJ1-1, with TRBD1 matching over 11 bases. In germline, CDR1 is LGHDT, CDR2 YNNKEL (reference sequence). The junction had 3 bases not matched to a gene; V was cut back by 4 bases and J by 5 bases. The CDR3 totals 14 residues. CDR3 loop: CASSRTGGGTEAFF. CDR3 nucleotides: TGTGCCAGCAGCCGGACAGGGGGCGGAACTGAAGCTTTCTTT.

This rearrangement joins TRBV2 to TRBJ2-1; D ambiguous. This CDR3 is built from 12 residues. V was shortened by 3 bases and J by 7 bases, with 7 bases between the two germline ends. The germline gives CDR1 SNHLY, CDR2 FYNNEI. The CDR3 loop is CASSELENEQFF. The CDR3 DNA sequence: TGTGCCAGCAGTGAGTTGGAGAATGAGCAGTTCTTC.

The table lists this clone with a count of one. CDR3 sequence reads: CASSLVGAVNTEAFF. DNA for the CDR3: TGTGCCAGCAGCTTAGTGGGGGCCGTGAACACTGAAGCTTTCTTT. The chain combines TRBV7-8 with TRBJ1-1, with D tentatively TRBD1 (6 bases). V gave up 1 base and J gave up 0 bases, with 9 bases separating them. Germline assignment: CDR1 SGHVS and CDR2 FQNEAQ. This CDR3 comprises 15 residues.

The V and J genes are TRBV7-8 and TRBJ1-5; possibly TRBD1 for D (5 bases). CDR3 length: 15 amino acids. From germline, CDR1 is SGHVS and CDR2 FQNEAQ. Trimming removed 5 bases at V and 6 bases at J, with 17 bases between. This chain's CDR3 is CASSGFTAGFQPQHF. CDR3 DNA sequence: TGTGCCAGCAGCGGATTTACGGCAGGGTTTCAGCCCCAGCATTTT.

The V gene is TRBV25-1, the J gene TRBJ1-2; D gene ambiguous. V was cut by 2 bases and J by 7 bases, with 11 bases left in between. This CDR3 has 13 amino acids. Germline loops: CDR1 MGHDK, CDR2 SYGVNS. Here the CDR3 reads CASSEQRAGGYTF. The CDR3, as DNA: TGTGCCAGCAGTGAACAACGGGCGGGTGGCTACACCTTC.

This clone was detected only once. J is TRBJ1-2 and V is TRBV6-5; 8 bases are shared with TRBD1. Germline CDR1 is MNHEY and CDR2 is SVGAGI. The CDR3 consists of 15 residues. With 7 bases clipped from V and 4 bases from J, the junction kept 11 bases outside the gene matches. CDR3 sequence (DNA): TGTGCCAGCACCGATTTGGTGGGACAGGTCTATGGCTACACCTTC. Amino acids: CASTDLVGQVYGYTF.

This clone has more than one count but fewer than ten. This chain joins TRBV7-2 and TRBJ1-2; D unresolved. The CDR3 extends over 12 amino acids. Germline V gene sequence: CDR1 SGHTA, CDR2 FQGNSA. With 5 bases removed from V and 4 bases from J, the gap between germline ends came to 8 bases. The CDR3 DNA sequence: TGTGCCAGCAGCCCCTTTTTCTATGGCTACACCTTC. It codes for CASSPFFYGYTF.

This rearrangement joins TRBV27 to TRBJ1-2; 10 bases align to TRBD1. After removal of 4 bases from V and 5 bases from J, the junction contained 4 bases not matched to a gene. The CDR3 runs 14 residues. The germline CDR1 and CDR2 sequences are MNHEY and SMNVEV (reference sequence). CDR3 loop: CASSSDRGGYGYTF. In DNA form, the CDR3 reads TGTGCCAGCAGTTCGGACAGGGGGGGGTATGGCTACACCTTC.

The chain recombines TRBV30 with TRBJ1-1; D remains ambiguous. The V gene's germline CDR1 is GTSNPN and CDR2 SVGIG (reference sequence). Trimming removed 1 base at V and 4 bases at J, with 16 bases between. This CDR3 is built from 15 residues. This CDR3 is CAWSADPGGSTEAFF. CDR3 in DNA: TGTGCCTGGAGTGCGGACCCTGGAGGGAGCACTGAAGCTTTCTTT.

This sequence joins TRBV21-1 and TRBJ2-7; TRBD2, the table's D call, was not compared with the DNA. TRBV21-1 is an annotated pseudogene. The CDR3 is made up of 14 amino acids. Here the CDR3 DNA reads TGTGCCAGCCCTAAGGGACTAGGCTCCTACGAGCAGTACTTC. Residues: CASPKGLGSYEQYF.

This clone was detected a few times. The chain is built from TRBV7-9 and TRBJ1-2; the D is unclear. The germline CDR1 and CDR2 sequences are SEHNR and FQNEAQ (reference sequence). There are 12 residues in the CDR3. The V end was cut by 4 bases, the J end by 7 bases, with 10 bases between. CDR3 amino acids: CASSYAGGGYTF. The CDR3 coding sequence is TGTGCCAGCAGCTATGCCGGCGGTGGCTACACCTTC.

The chain combines TRBV20-1 with TRBJ2-7; 15 bases line up with TRBD2. The CDR3 consists of 20 residues. V dropped 3 bases and J dropped 2; count of bases not matched to a gene: 17. Germline V CDR1 and CDR2: DFQATT, SNEGSKA (reference sequence). CDR3 bases: TGCAGTGCTAGTACAGGAAGGGGGACTAGCGGGAGGAGGAGGACCTACGAGCAGTACTTC. It yields the protein CSASTGRGTSGRRRTYEQYF.

The V call is TRBV6-4, the J call TRBJ2-1, with 7 bases fitting TRBD2. CDR3 size: 17 residues. V lost 3 bases to trimming and J lost 1 base; unmatched junction nucleotides: 9. Looked up from germline, CDR1 is MRHNA and CDR2 is SNTAGT. Written as DNA, the CDR3 is TGTGCCAGCAGTGATTCTTGGGGAGGGCCTTCCTACAATGAGCAGTTCTTC. Encoded protein: CASSDSWGGPSYNEQFF.

This clone appeared a few times. The same CDR3 also results from other DNA sequences found in this sample. V is TRBV19 and J is TRBJ1-4; TRBD1 aligns across 8 bases. The CDR3 covers 13 residues. The junction had 4 bases not matched to a gene; V was cut back by 5 bases and J by 8 bases. The V gene's germline CDR1 is LNHDA and CDR2 SQIVND (reference sequence). In DNA form, the CDR3 reads TGTGCCAGTAGTTGGGCAGGGGGCGAAAAACTGTTTTTT. It yields the protein CASSWAGGEKLFF. Full variable domain (rest looked up from reference TRBV19 and TRBJ1-4): DGGITQSPKYLFRKEGQNVTLSCEQNLNHDAMYWYRQDPGQGLRLIYYSQIVNDFQKGDIAEGYSVSREKKESFPLTVTSAQKNPTAFYLCASSWAGGEKLFFGSGTQLSVL.

This clone is a singleton in its sample. Other DNA sequences of this sample code for an identical CDR3. The CDR3 here is CASSISGANGNTIYF. CDR3 coding DNA: TGCGCCAGCAGTATCTCAGGGGCAAACGGAAACACCATATATTTT. The V and J genes are TRBV5-1 and TRBJ1-3; the D gene is possibly TRBD1 (6 bases). Between the trimmed V and J ends, which lost 5 bases and 4 bases, there was a span of 16 bases. There are 15 residues in the CDR3. Germline CDR1 and CDR2: SGHRS and YFSETQ.

The chain carries TRBV6-2 or TRBV6-3 and TRBJ2-7; possible D gene TRBD2, 5 bases. This CDR3 is 14 amino acids long. V was clipped by 0 bases and J by 0 bases, with 6 bases between them. Germline assignment: CDR1 MNHEY and CDR2 SVGEGT. CDR3 sequence (DNA): TGTGCCAGCAGTTACTCTGCGGGCTCCTACGAGCAGTACTTC. This translates into CASSYSAGSYEQYF.

The J gene is TRBJ1-5, the V gene TRBV6-6; TRBD1 matches at 8 bases. CDR3 size: 15 residues. Looked up from germline, CDR1 is MNHNY and CDR2 is SVGAGI (reference sequence). Trimming removed 0 bases from V and 2 bases from J; junction bases left unmatched: 0. The CDR3 is CASSYSGQGNQPQHF. CDR3 DNA sequence: TGTGCCAGCAGTTACTCGGGACAGGGCAATCAGCCCCAGCATTTT.

V usage is TRBV5-4 and J usage is TRBJ1-6; the match to TRBD1 covers 8 bases. V dropped 0 bases and J dropped 6; count of bases not matched to a gene: 5. From germline, CDR1 is SGHNT and CDR2 YYREEE (reference sequence). The CDR3 spans 16 residues. The CDR3 protein is CASSLAFGQGNSPLHF. CDR3 coding DNA: TGTGCCAGCAGCTTGGCGTTCGGACAGGGTAATTCACCCCTCCACTTT.